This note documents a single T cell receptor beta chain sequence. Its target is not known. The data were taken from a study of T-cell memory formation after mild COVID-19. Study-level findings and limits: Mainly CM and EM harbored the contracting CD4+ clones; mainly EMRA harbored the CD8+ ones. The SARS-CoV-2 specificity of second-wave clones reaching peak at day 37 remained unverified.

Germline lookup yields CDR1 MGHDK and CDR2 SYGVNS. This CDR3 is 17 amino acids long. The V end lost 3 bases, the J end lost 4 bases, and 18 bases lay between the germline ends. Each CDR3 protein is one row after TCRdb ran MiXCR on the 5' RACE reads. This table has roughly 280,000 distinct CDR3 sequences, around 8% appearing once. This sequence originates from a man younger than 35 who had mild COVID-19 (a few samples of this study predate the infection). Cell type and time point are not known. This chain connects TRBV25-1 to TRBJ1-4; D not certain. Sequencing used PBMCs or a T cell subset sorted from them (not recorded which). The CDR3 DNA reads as TGTGCCAGCAGTGACTGGAGTTTCGGCAGTTATAATGAAAAACTGTTTTTT. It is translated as CASSDWSFGSYNEKLFF.